These T cell receptor beta chains were read from a single sample in a study of blood T cell repertoires in COVID-19. The protocol was immunoSEQ multiplex PCR, while the TCRdb copy is restricted to in-frame clones and leaves out a portion. Of about 230,000 clones listed, about 91% are singletons. Sample: PBMCs or T cells enriched from blood (not recorded which). The receptors stem from a woman in her thirties or forties with acute COVID-19. CDR3s include the opening cysteine and the closing phenylalanine or tryptophan. Each record gives: D gene, J gene, V gene, clone size, CDR3 DNA, CDR3 protein. The D gene is left open where the match is weak. Some rows have no size entry. The others give once, few or many, or a class for an expanded clone.

TRBD1 | TRBJ2-5 | TRBV27 | - | TGTGCCAGCAGTTTATATACCCCCTTTATCCATATACAGGGGGCGAGGGAGACCCAGTACTTC | CASSLYTPFIHIQGARETQYF
- | TRBJ2-2 | TRBV19 | - | TGTGCCAGTAGTATCGGGAGGAACACCGGGGAGCTGTTTTTT | CASSIGRNTGELFF
TRBD1 | TRBJ2-2 | TRBV11-3 | - | TGTGCCAGCAGCTTAATCAGGGGGCGGACCGGGGAGCTGTTTTTT | CASSLIRGRTGELFF
TRBD1 | TRBJ1-6 | TRBV24-1 | - | TGTGCCACCAGTGATTTCGACGGGACAGGCTATAATTCACCCCTCCACTTT | CATSDFDGTGYNSPLHF
TRBD2 | TRBJ2-1 | TRBV7-9 | - | TGTGCCAGCAGCTCTGGGACTAGCGGGAGGACGGACAATGAGCAGTTCTTC | CASSSGTSGRTDNEQFF
TRBD2 | TRBJ2-5 | TRBV7-9 | - | TGTGCCAGCAGCTTTTATGGCGGGGGGGAAGAGACCCAGTACTTC | CASSFYGGGEETQYF
TRBD1 | TRBJ1-3 | TRBV2 | few | TGTGCCAGCACCCGGGACAGTGGAAACACCATATATTTT | CASTRDSGNTIYF
- | TRBJ2-5 | TRBV6-5 | - | TGTGCCTCCCGGGACTCCATTAACAGGGAGACCCAGTACTTC | CASRDSINRETQYF
TRBD1 | TRBJ2-1 | TRBV5-5 | - | TGTGCCAGCAGCTCGCGCTCGGGGCCAGGGGGATATGAGCAGTTCTTC | CASSSRSGPGGYEQFF
- | TRBJ1-2 | TRBV9 | once | TGTGCCAGCAGCGTAGTCGACACGAGTTATGGCTACACCTTC | CASSVVDTSYGYTF
- | TRBJ1-6 | TRBV7-9 | once | TGTGCCAGCAGCTTACAACAAGCGAATTCACCCCTCCACTTT | CASSLQQANSPLHF
- | TRBJ2-5 | TRBV3-1/TRBV3-2 | - | TGTGCCAGCAGCCAAGGTCGACTTCCGGGGGAAGAGACCCAGTACTTC | CASSQGRLPGEETQYF
TRBD1 | TRBJ2-7 | TRBV5-1 | - | TGCGCCAGCAGCTCTACCTGGACAGGGGACTACGAGCAGTACTTC | CASSSTWTGDYEQYF
- | TRBJ2-1 | TRBV3-1/TRBV3-2 | - | TGTGCCAGCAGCCAAGGGGACTTTTACAATGAGCAGTTCTTC | CASSQGDFYNEQFF
TRBD1 | TRBJ2-1 | TRBV5-1 | - | TGCGCCAGCAGCTATCGACAGGGGGGGAACAATGAGCAGTTCTTC | CASSYRQGGNNEQFF
- | TRBJ2-2 | TRBV3-1/TRBV3-2 | - | TGTGCCAGCAGCCTTCGAGCGGGGAACACCGGGGAGCTGTTTTTT | CASSLRAGNTGELFF
TRBD1 | TRBJ1-3 | TRBV5-1 | - | TGCGCCAGCAGCTTGGGAACAGGGGCCAACTCTGGAAACACCATATATTTT | CASSLGTGANSGNTIYF
- | TRBJ1-3 | TRBV30 | - | TGTGCCTGGAGTGATCGACTTATCCGGAACACCATATATTTT | CAWSDRLIRNTIYF
- | TRBJ2-3 | TRBV9 | few | TGTGCCAGCAGCGTAGGGGGGGAAGATACGCAGTATTTT | CASSVGGEDTQYF
- | TRBJ1-3 | TRBV4-3 | - | TGCGCCAGCAGCCAAGGCACCTCGGGAGGGGCTGGAAACACCATATATTTT | CASSQGTSGGAGNTIYF
TRBD1 | TRBJ1-3 | TRBV29-1 | - | TGCAGCGTTCTAGGGACAGAAAACACCATATATTTT | CSVLGTENTIYF
TRBD2 | TRBJ2-2 | TRBV2 | - | TGTGCCAGCAGATTCGGCGGGGGAACGAACACCGGGGAGCTGTTTTTT | CASRFGGGTNTGELFF
TRBD1 | TRBJ1-5 | TRBV10-3 | - | TGTGCCACACAGGGGGGAATCAATCAGCCCCAGCATTTT | CATQGGINQPQHF
TRBD1 | TRBJ1-6 | TRBV2 | - | TGTGCCAGCAGTGGGACAGGGTCACCCCTCCACTTT | CASSGTGSPLHF
TRBD1 | TRBJ2-5 | TRBV4-3 | - | TGCGCCAGCAGCCAAGGGACAGGGGGCGCGGAGACCCAGTACTTC | CASSQGTGGAETQYF
- | TRBJ2-1 | TRBV6-5 | - | TGTGCCAGCGGAGAGAATGAGCAGTTCTTC | CASGENEQFF
- | TRBJ1-3 | TRBV15 | - | TGTGCCACCAGCAGAGGGGTTTCATCTAGTCTCGGAAACACCATATATTTT | CATSRGVSSSLGNTIYF
TRBD2 | TRBJ2-3 | TRBV19 | - | TGTGCCAGTAGTGAGACTAGCGGGAGGACAGATACGCAGTATTTT | CASSETSGRTDTQYF
TRBD2 | TRBJ2-1 | TRBV9 | many | TGTGCCAGCAGCGTCCGGGACTCAGCGGGAGAGCAGTTCTTC | CASSVRDSAGEQFF
- | TRBJ1-5 | TRBV9 | - | TGTGCCAGCAGCGTAGCCGGGTCAACGAATCAGCCCCAGCATTTT | CASSVAGSTNQPQHF
- | TRBJ1-4 | TRBV18 | once | TGTGCCAGCTCTTGGCCCAGGGGTACTGGTGAAAAACTGTTTTTT | CASSWPRGTGEKLFF
- | TRBJ2-3 | TRBV3-1/TRBV3-2 | - | TGTGCCAGCAGCCAAGGGCGGGGAGGCGCAGATACGCAGTATTTT | CASSQGRGGADTQYF
- | TRBJ2-6 | TRBV19 | - | TGTGCCACCACGGGAACAGGGGCCAACGTCCTGACTTTC | CATTGTGANVLTF
TRBD1 | TRBJ1-5 | TRBV19 | - | TGTGCCAGTAGTATGGTAAGTCGACAGGGATATCAGCCCCAGCATTTT | CASSMVSRQGYQPQHF
TRBD1 | TRBJ1-2 | TRBV24-1 | - | TGTGCCACCAGTGATGGACAGGGGAATGGCTACACCTTC | CATSDGQGNGYTF
- | TRBJ2-5 | TRBV5-1 | few | TGCGCCAGCAGCGGTGAGACTAGTCGCCAAGAGACCCAGTACTTC | CASSGETSRQETQYF
- | TRBJ1-1 | TRBV7-2 | - | TGTGCCAGCAGCTTTGACTCGTCTTTGAACACTGAAGCTTTCTTT | CASSFDSSLNTEAFF
TRBD1 | TRBJ2-7 | TRBV7-9 | - | TGTGCCAGCAGCACGGACAGGGGGACTTACGAGCAGTACTTC | CASSTDRGTYEQYF
- | TRBJ1-4 | TRBV19 | few | TGTGCCAGTAGCCACATCTCCGGGACACAACCGGGGAAACTGTTTTTT | CASSHISGTQPGKLFF
TRBD2 | TRBJ2-1 | TRBV27 | - | TGTGCCAGCAGTTTATTTGGCCAGGGGAGCGCGGGAGGACACAATGAGCAGTTCTTC | CASSLFGQGSAGGHNEQFF
- | TRBJ2-5 | TRBV5-8 | - | TGTGCCAGCAGGGGCGTCGGAGAGACCCAGTACTTC | CASRGVGETQYF
TRBD1 | TRBJ1-5 | TRBV27 | - | TGTGCCAGCCCCGGGGTACGGACAGGGGGCGATCAGCCCCAGCATTTT | CASPGVRTGGDQPQHF
- | TRBJ2-1 | TRBV7-9 | - | TGTGCCAGCAGCCCCATGGGGCGGTTAAGCTCCTACAATGAGCAGTTCTTC | CASSPMGRLSSYNEQFF
TRBD2 | TRBJ2-1 | TRBV2 | - | TGTGCCAGCAACCCTCGGGGGGTTTCCTACAATGAGCAGTTCTTC | CASNPRGVSYNEQFF
TRBD2 | TRBJ2-1 | TRBV2 | - | TGTGCCAGCAGGGGGGGACTAGCGGGAGTAAATGAGCAGTTCTTC | CASRGGLAGVNEQFF
- | TRBJ1-1 | TRBV2 | few | TGTGCCAGCAGTGGTAGCGGCGCAAATGAAGCTTTCTTT | CASSGSGANEAFF
TRBD2 | TRBJ2-5 | TRBV11-3 | - | TGTGCCAGCAGCGCTCGGGACTATCAAGAGACCCAGTACTTC | CASSARDYQETQYF
TRBD1 | TRBJ1-2 | TRBV6-5 | - | TGTGCCAGCAGCACGAGGGGGCCCTATGGCTACACCTTC | CASSTRGPYGYTF
- | TRBJ2-2 | TRBV5-5 | - | TGTGCCAGCAGCTTCGGGAACACCGGGGAGCTGTTTTTT | CASSFGNTGELFF
TRBD1 | TRBJ1-1 | TRBV29-1 | - | TGCAGCGTTATGGGCGGACAGGGGAACACTGAAGCTTTCTTT | CSVMGGQGNTEAFF
- | TRBJ2-5 | TRBV10-3 | - | TGTGCCACCGCACTTGAGAAAGAGACCCAGTACTTC | CATALEKETQYF
TRBD1 | TRBJ1-5 | TRBV7-9 | - | TGTGCCAGCAGCTCAGACAGGGCGGGATATAGCAATCAGCCCCAGCATTTT | CASSSDRAGYSNQPQHF
- | TRBJ1-2 | TRBV6-5 | - | TGTGCCAGCAGTACCCTCCCCGGACACCTTTATGGCTACACCTTC | CASSTLPGHLYGYTF
- | TRBJ1-6 | TRBV7-2 | - | TGTGCCAGCAGCTATGGACAGCAGAATTCACCCCTCCACTTT | CASSYGQQNSPLHF
- | TRBJ1-3 | TRBV11-2 | - | TGTGCCAGCAGCCCCCCGGGCGGTTGGAGGCCCCAGCGAAACACCATATATTTT | CASSPPGGWRPQRNTIYF
- | TRBJ1-1 | TRBV19 | - | TGTGCCAGTAGTATAGATAGGGGACACAGCATGAACACTGAAGCTTTCTTT | CASSIDRGHSMNTEAFF
TRBD2 | TRBJ2-5 | TRBV2 | - | TGTGCCAGCAGCCGGGGACTAGGGGAAGAGACCCAGTACTTC | CASSRGLGEETQYF
TRBD1 | TRBJ1-3 | TRBV2 | once | TGTGCCAGCTTAGACAGGGCTGGAAACACCATATATTTT | CASLDRAGNTIYF
TRBD2 | TRBJ2-5 | TRBV12-5 | - | TGTGCTGCCGGGGCTAGCGGGGGGTTGGGGGAGACCCAGTACTTC | CAAGASGGLGETQYF